This T cell receptor (beta chain) originates from a study of T cells in Graves' hyperthyroidism and ophthalmopathy (dated by TCRdb to about 2019). Background for the entire study: Peripheral blood was collected at initial diagnosis, before any treatment. After blood sampling, hyperthyroidism patients were treated with methimazole at a starting dose of 30 mg daily, and ophthalmopathy patients were treated with high-dose intravenous methylprednisolone. Prospective prediction of ophthalmopathy was tested in an independent validation cohort of fewer than 20 hyperthyroidism patients and some 17 patients who later progressed to ophthalmopathy. In addition, the study compared T-cell repertoires in thyroid tissue and in blood from five to seven Graves' hyperthyroidism patients. The 75 to 100 discovery patients were divided at random into training and test sets in a 7:3 ratio. According to the paper, TCR Vbeta CDR3 sequencing was carried out on approximately 140 peripheral blood samples, which came from more than 40 ophthalmopathy, around 75 hyperthyroidism and roughly 17 progressor patients. To identify distinguishing TCR V-J signatures, a discovery cohort of 95 to 100 patients was used, comprising some 45 with Graves' ophthalmopathy and about 59 with stable Graves' hyperthyroidism. Points the paper makes about the study in general: Most expanded thyroid clonotypes (frequency above 0.001) were also detected in blood, suggesting blood repertoires may reflect thyroid immune responses. In validation, the model predicted progression to ophthalmopathy a median of about 6.8 months before onset, with approximately 68% sensitivity and 72.22% specificity. No statistical method was used to fix the sample size in advance, and group allocation was not hidden from the investigators. In cross-validation, a model built on a 13 V-J signature told ophthalmopathy apart from stable hyperthyroidism with approximately 90% sensitivity and 81% to 82% specificity, and in testing the same model reached 80%/75%.

The CDR3 numbers 15 residues from cysteine through phenylalanine. Only CDR3 DNA remains: 45 bases, in frame from the first base. At the junction V is shortened by 4 bases and J by 4 bases, with 15 bases in between. Per the germline V gene, KGHDR is the CDR1 and SFDVKD is the CDR2. Hyperthyroidism patients were newly diagnosed, had a disease duration of under 2 months, and were aged 18 to 65 years. The study excluded patients with uncontrolled infections, other autoimmune diseases, pregnancy or lactation. Diagnoses relied on clinical symptoms, serum thyroxine and TRAb, thyroid ultrasound and orbital computed tomography. For progressor patients, blood was drawn at the first diagnosis of hyperthyroidism, before any ophthalmopathy symptoms had appeared. PBMCs were separated from roughly 9.6 ml of fresh peripheral blood using Ficoll-Paque density gradient centrifugation. Progressor patients were defined as those initially diagnosed with Graves' hyperthyroidism in whom ophthalmopathy developed during follow-up. Total RNA was extracted with Trizol reagent, and quality was checked on an Agilent 2100 Bioanalyzer.

TCR beta CDR3 regions were amplified from RNA transcripts. The TCR CDR3 was subjected to a first round of RT-PCR using the HTBI primer set and the Qiagen OneStep RT-PCR kit. A second multiplex PCR round built the libraries, followed by size selection and purification. Sequencing of the libraries was done on an Illumina HiSeq2000 using paired-end 100 bp reads. As for the authors' bioinformatics: SOAPnuke was used to process the raw data, with reads discarded if the reads contained adapters or uncalled bases, had a mean Phred below 15, or lacked an exact constant-primer or identifier match. High-quality paired reads were merged using COPE v1.2.5, and each unique nucleotide sequence was defined as a clonotype. Clonotypes were aligned to IMGT TRBV, TRBD and TRBJ reference segments using MiTCR v1.1. Only V-J combinations with frequency above 0.0001, covering 98% to 99.2% of repertoires, were analysed. A TCS score was defined as the ratio between F50 (clonal expansion) and ExV (chaos), using BLOSUM62-based TCRdist between CDR3 peptides within each V-J. Welch's t-statistics and random forest reduced roughly 540 V-J features to 10 to 15, which were used in a naive Bayes classifier (R e1071). TCRdb passed the public sequencing reads through fastp at Q25 and MiXCR, retaining productive beta sequences. Rows merge per CDR3 protein into single entries with the most common DNA and genes. For this entry, the V and J calls and clone size follow TCRdb and not the study's own pipeline. The sample table records under 300,000 distinct CDR3 sequences; less than 30% of these occur just once. 25% to 30% of the sample belongs to the ten largest clones.

This clonotype was recorded at least ten times. Its recognized antigen is unknown. Base qualities are not provided; no much larger clone lies one nucleotide away. The rearrangement combines TRBV24-1 with TRBJ1-1; the D segment could be TRBD1, given 6 matching bases. The material sequenced was blood. This TCR was recovered from a middle-aged man with Graves' hyperthyroidism that later progressed to Graves' ophthalmopathy. The CDR3 reads as follows: CATSEGTLTTTEAFF. The DNA sequence reads TGTGCCACCAGTGAGGGGACACTAACCACCACTGAAGCTTTCTTT.